This T cell receptor (beta chain) was captured in a study of T cell repertoires in cytomegalovirus infection (dated by TCRdb to the late 2010s). Notes on the research overall: The HLA type of each donor mattered for the analysis, because public TCR beta signatures pointed to carriage of CMV infection along with the matching HLA type. On the study overall, not on this receptor specifically: Cumulative frequency of public TCR beta family members discriminated carriers of CMV infection plus the relevant HLA type in this cohort and an independent approximately 400-donor cohort. The ex vivo response was dominated by HLA-C-restricted CMV-specific TCR beta clonotypes, which also provided the single most frequent clonotype in two of eight donors.

This clonotype was seen many times. Its antigen is not yet known. Base qualities are not recorded, but no much larger clone differs from it by a single base. V is cut by 3 bases and J by 4 bases, and the space between the germline ends is 12 bases. The germline V gene provides CDR1 MDHEN and CDR2 SYDVKM. The CDR3 spans 15 residues, from the cysteine through the phenylalanine. Only the CDR3 part of the read is kept: 45 bases, read in frame from the first base. Sequencing was performed on an Illumina HiSeq 1500. TCRdb reprocessing: public reads trimmed at Q25 with fastp, clones called with MiXCR, in-frame beta chains kept. Rows matching on CDR3 protein sequence are summarized as one entry with the most common DNA and genes. A total of about 490,000 distinct CDR3 sequences appear in this sample, about 11% of them only once. The top ten clones comprise 9.5% to 13% of the sample.

The sequenced material came from PBMCs. The sequence links TRBV28 to TRBJ2-2; the D gene cannot be named for sure. The receptor comes from a human donor in good health (CMV status not recorded). Some clones in this sample may be carry-over from other donors' samples. The nucleotide sequence is TGTGCCAGCAGTTTTTATGGCAGCAGCACCGGGGAGCTGTTTTTT. Translated, this gives CASSFYGSSTGELFF.